Reported below is one T cell receptor beta chain. Its target is not known. This sample stems from a study of PD-L1 blockade in urothelial cancer. About the research overall: Most of the 29 patients were men with bladder-origin urothelial cancer. Prior chemotherapy regimens per patient numbered 0 to 3. Researchers found blood samples held a median of 141,255 T cells.

V was clipped by 5 bases and J by 0 bases; unmatched bases: 4. CDR3 size: 15 residues. The germline gives CDR1 SGHRS, CDR2 YFSETQ. Assay used: immunoSEQ multiplex PCR; TCRdb lists only in-frame clones, some missing. The sample has fewer than 50,000 clones; 90% are singletons. Study observations and caveats: More expansion of tumor-associated blood clones, seen at 3 weeks, marked durable-benefit patients.

V is TRBV5-1 and J is TRBJ1-1; 10 bases are a match to TRBD1. This clonotype was sampled from a man between 70 and 80 years old with urothelial cancer. Sequencing used PBMCs, obtained around atezolizumab (anti-PD-L1) treatment. CDR3 nucleotide sequence: TGCGCCAGCAGGGGACAGGGGATAATGAACACTGAAGCTTTCTTT. Amino acids: CASRGQGIMNTEAFF.